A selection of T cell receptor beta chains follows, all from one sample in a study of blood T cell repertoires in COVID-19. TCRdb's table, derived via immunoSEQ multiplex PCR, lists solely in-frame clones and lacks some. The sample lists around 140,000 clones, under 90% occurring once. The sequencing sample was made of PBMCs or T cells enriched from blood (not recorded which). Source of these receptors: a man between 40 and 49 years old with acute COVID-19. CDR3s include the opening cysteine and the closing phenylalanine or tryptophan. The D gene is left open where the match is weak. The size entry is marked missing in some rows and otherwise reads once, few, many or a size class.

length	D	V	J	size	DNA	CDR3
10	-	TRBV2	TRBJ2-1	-	TGTGCCAGCCGAGGAATAGAGCAGTTCTTC	CASRGIEQFF
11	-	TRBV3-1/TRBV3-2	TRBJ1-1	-	TGTGCCAGCAGCCGGAGGACTGAAGCTTTCTTT	CASSRRTEAFF
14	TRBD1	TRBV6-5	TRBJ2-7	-	TGTGCCAGCAGTTACTCGGCAGGGGGCTACGAGCAGTACTTC	CASSYSAGGYEQYF
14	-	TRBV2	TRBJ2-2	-	TGTGCCAGCAGTGAATGGAGGTTCACCGGGGAGCTGTTTTTT	CASSEWRFTGELFF
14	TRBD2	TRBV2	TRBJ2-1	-	TGTGCCAGCAGTGAAGCAAGGACTAGCGGGAGAGAGTTCTTC	CASSEARTSGREFF
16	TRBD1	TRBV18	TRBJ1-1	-	TGTGCCAGCTCACCATCCGCGTTTGAGGGGGCGCCTAAAGCTTTCTTT	CASSPSAFEGAPKAFF
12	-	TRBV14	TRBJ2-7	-	TGTGCCAGCAGCTATCAGGGCGGCGAGCAGTACTTC	CASSYQGGEQYF
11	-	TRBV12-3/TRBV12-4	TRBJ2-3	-	TGTGCCAGCAGTCGCAGAGATACGCAGTATTTT	CASSRRDTQYF
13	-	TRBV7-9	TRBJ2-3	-	TGTGCCAGCAAGGTACGGGGCACAGATACGCAGTATTTT	CASKVRGTDTQYF
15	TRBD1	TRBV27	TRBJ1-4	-	TGTGCCAGCAGTTCATACAGGGGAGTGAAGGAAAAACTGTTTTTT	CASSSYRGVKEKLFF
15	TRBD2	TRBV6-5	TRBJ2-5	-	TGTGCCAGCAGTTTTTCTCCGGGGGGAGTAGAGACCCAGTACTTC	CASSFSPGGVETQYF
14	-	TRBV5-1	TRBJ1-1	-	TGCGCCAGCAGCTTGACAGAGTTAAACACTGAAGCTTTCTTT	CASSLTELNTEAFF
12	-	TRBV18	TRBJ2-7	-	TGTGCCAGCTCACCAAACGGACAAGAGCAGTACTTC	CASSPNGQEQYF
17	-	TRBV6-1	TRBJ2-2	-	TGTGCCAGCAGTGCAAGATTACAGGAACTGAACACCGGGGAGCTGTTTTTT	CASSARLQELNTGELFF
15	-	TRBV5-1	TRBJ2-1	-	TGCGCCAGCAGCTTGGCACTAGATAAAACGGATGAGCAGTTCTTC	CASSLALDKTDEQFF
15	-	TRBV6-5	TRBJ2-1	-	TGTGCCAGCAGTTACTCGCCCACTATAGACAATGAGCAGTTCTTC	CASSYSPTIDNEQFF
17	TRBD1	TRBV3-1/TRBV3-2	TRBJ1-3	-	TGTGCCAGCAGCCAAACACGACAGGGAAGCTCTGGAAACACCATATATTTT	CASSQTRQGSSGNTIYF
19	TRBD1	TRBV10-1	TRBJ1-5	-	TGCGCCAGCAGCCCGGGGGGGACAGGGGGCTCATATAGCAATCAGCCCCAGCATTTT	CASSPGGTGGSYSNQPQHF
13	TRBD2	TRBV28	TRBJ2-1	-	TGTGCCAGCAGACTAGCGGGAGAGGATGAGCAGTTCTTC	CASRLAGEDEQFF
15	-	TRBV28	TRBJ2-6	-	TGTGCCAGCAGTTTAAAAATATCTGGGGCCAACGTCCTGACTTTC	CASSLKISGANVLTF
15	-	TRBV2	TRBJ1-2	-	TGTGCCAGCAGTGTACAGACCCCTCTTTCGGAAGGCTACACCTTC	CASSVQTPLSEGYTF
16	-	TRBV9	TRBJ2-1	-	TGTGCCAGCAGCGTAGAAGGGAGCGGTTTGCAGGGGGAGCAGTTCTTC	CASSVEGSGLQGEQFF
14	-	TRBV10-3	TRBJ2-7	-	TGTGCCACTGTTACAATCGAAGGGGAATACGAGCAGTACTTC	CATVTIEGEYEQYF
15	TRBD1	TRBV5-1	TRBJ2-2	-	TGCGCCAGCAGCTTCGACAGGGGGCGGACCGGGGAGCTGTTTTTT	CASSFDRGRTGELFF
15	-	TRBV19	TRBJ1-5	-	TGTGCCAGTAGTATAGATGGAGCGGCTAATCAGCCCCAGCATTTT	CASSIDGAANQPQHF
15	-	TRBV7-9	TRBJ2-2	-	TGTGCCAGCAGCTTAATATCAGGGAAGACCGGGGAGCTGTTTTTT	CASSLISGKTGELFF
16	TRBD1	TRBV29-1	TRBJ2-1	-	TGCAGCGTTGTGGGGTCCCGGGACAGGGGGGACAATGAGCAGTTCTTC	CSVVGSRDRGDNEQFF
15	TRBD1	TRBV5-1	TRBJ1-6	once	TGCGCCAGCAGCCGCACAGGGACAGGGGACTCACCCCTCCACTTT	CASSRTGTGDSPLHF
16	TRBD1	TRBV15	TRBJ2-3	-	TGTGCCACCAGCAGTGAGCCTCAGGGGGGCACAGATACGCAGTATTTT	CATSSEPQGGTDTQYF